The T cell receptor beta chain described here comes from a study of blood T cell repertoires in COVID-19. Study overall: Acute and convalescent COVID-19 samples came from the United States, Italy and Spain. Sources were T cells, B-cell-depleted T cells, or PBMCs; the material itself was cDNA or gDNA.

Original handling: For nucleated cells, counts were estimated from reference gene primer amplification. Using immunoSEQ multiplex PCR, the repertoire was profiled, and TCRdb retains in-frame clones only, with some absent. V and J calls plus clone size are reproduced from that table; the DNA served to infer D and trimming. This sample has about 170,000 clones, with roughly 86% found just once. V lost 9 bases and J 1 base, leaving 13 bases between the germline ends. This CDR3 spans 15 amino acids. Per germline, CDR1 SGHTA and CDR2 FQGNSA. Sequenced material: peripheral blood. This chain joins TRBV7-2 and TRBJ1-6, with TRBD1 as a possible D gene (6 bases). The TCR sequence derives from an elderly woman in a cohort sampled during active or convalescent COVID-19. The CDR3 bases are TGTGCCAGTCAACCTACAGGGTCCTATAATTCACCCCTCCACTTT. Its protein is CASQPTGSYNSPLHF.